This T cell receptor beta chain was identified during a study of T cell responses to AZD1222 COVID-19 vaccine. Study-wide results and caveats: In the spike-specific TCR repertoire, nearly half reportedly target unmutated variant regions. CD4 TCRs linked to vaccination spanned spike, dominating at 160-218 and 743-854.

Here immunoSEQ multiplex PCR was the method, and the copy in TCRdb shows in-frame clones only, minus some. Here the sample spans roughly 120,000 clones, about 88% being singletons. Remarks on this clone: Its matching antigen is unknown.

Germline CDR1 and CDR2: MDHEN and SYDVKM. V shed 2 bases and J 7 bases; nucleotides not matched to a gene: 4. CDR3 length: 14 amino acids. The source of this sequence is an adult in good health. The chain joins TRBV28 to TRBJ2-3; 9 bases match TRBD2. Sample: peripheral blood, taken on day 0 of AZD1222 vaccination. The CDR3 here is CASSLAGGINTQYF. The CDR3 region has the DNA TGTGCCAGCAGTTTAGCGGGGGGGATCAATACGCAGTATTTT.